Reported below is one T cell receptor (beta chain). Antigen: not known. The data belong to a study of cytomegalovirus exposure and HLA in healthy donors. Background on the study: Earlier, 110 million or so unique TCR beta sequences were recovered from roughly 170 million T cells by an analysis. The study's findings and limits: A likely sequencing artifact accounted for one observed cluster of highly shared sequence variants. In an earlier analysis, about 87% or about 30%: the productive usage of most TCR beta V segments. There were 150 to 200 TCR beta chains listed as cytomegalovirus-associated.

The length of the CDR3 is 15 residues. The V and J ends lost 5 bases and 6 bases respectively, with 17 bases between them. Germline CDR1 is MNHEY and CDR2 is SMNVEV (reference sequence). It was with 60 Vbeta and 13 Jbeta primers that the PCR ran. Assay: immunoSEQ multiplex PCR; the TCRdb copy retains only in-frame clones and omits some. This repertoire shows fewer than 250,000 clones, more than 60% found once; its top ten account for roughly a sixth. V is TRBV27 and J is TRBJ2-1; D not resolved. The sample comprised PBMCs. This receptor was identified in a man aged 35-49 years in good health and CMV-seronegative. The CDR3 sequence is CASSDPLWAGNEQFF. The CDR3 bases are TGTGCCAGCAGTGACCCATTGTGGGCCGGCAATGAGCAGTTCTTC.